This T cell receptor (beta chain) appears in the sequencing data of a study of blood T cell repertoires in COVID-19. Across the whole study: Spain, Italy and the United States supplied samples that represented acute and convalescent COVID-19.

The study recruited people aged roughly 18 to 89 years across around 24 US areas. Among Cohort 3 donors, those recovered had two negative PCRs, clearance, or symptom resolution. Source study methods: Counts of nucleated cells, estimated from reference gene primer amplification, were obtained. Sequenced by immunoSEQ multiplex PCR; TCRdb stores in-frame clones only, minus some. D and trimming come from the DNA, and the V and J calls and clone size come from that table. The sample holds a few hundred thousand clones, over 85% seen once. The sample comprised PBMCs or T cells enriched from blood (not recorded which). The sequence was collected from a woman aged 55-70 years who had recovered from COVID-19.

The CDR3, as DNA: TGCAGCGTTGGACATCGCGGGGTTGAAAAACTGTTTTTT. It translates to CSVGHRGVEKLFF. The chain is built from TRBV29-1 and TRBJ1-4; D is ambiguous. Trimming removed 4 bases at V and 7 bases at J, with 13 bases between. Germline CDR1 reads SQVTM; CDR2 reads ANQGSEA. The CDR3 totals 13 residues. The full variable domain, completed using reference TRBV29-1 and TRBJ1-4, is SAVISQKPSRDICQRGTSLTIQCQVDSQVTMMFWYRQQPGQSLTLIATANQGSEATYESGFVIDKFPISRPNLTFSTLTVSNMSPEDSSIYLCSVGHRGVEKLFFGSGTQLSVL.